This T cell receptor beta chain was found in a study of blood T cell repertoires in COVID-19 (TCRdb year 2020). About the investigation overall: Collaborator samples came from the United States, Italy and Spain and covered acute and convalescent phases of COVID-19. The material from the prospective study consisted of cDNA or gDNA derived from T cells, B-cell-depleted T cells, or PBMCs. The dataset comprised deeply sampled blood TCRbeta repertoires from subjects exposed to, actively infected with, or recovered from COVID-19. The repertoires were released in a freely available public database intended as a resource for research on the immune response to SARS-CoV-2. Samples came from the ongoing ImmuneRACE study (first 160 participants) plus 1,254 subjects from 6 global collaborators. The sample metadata nearly always contained a de-identified subject ID, COVID-19 status, age in years and sex. HLA class I and class II types, where available, came from metadata supplied by the sample provider rather than from assay-based typing.

The immunoSEQ Assay, a bias-controlled multiplex PCR, was used to amplify TCRbeta CDR3 regions from genomic DNA. Per the authors' processing: Nucleated cell counts per sample were estimated from amplification of reference gene primers within the assay. To quantify the absolute abundance of each unique TCRbeta CDR3 rearrangement, sequence reads were collapsed and filtered. Productive Simpson clonality was computed per sample as the square root of Simpson's diversity index over productive rearrangements. Imported from immuneACCESS, the table was reduced by TCRdb to in-frame sequences with V and J called. These copies leave out some clones; in studies compared against another copy, an unresolved V gene accounts for under half, and the cause of the remainder is not known. V and J calls and clone size are given by that table; D and trimming were obtained from the DNA. The sample data list roughly 240,000 clones, and approximately 80% of these were observed just once. The top ten clonotypes cover around 1.9% of the sample.

Broad study findings and their caveats: Clinical and demographic metadata were provided uncurated, with the amount varying by source and participant.

The CDR3 runs 16 amino acids, cysteine and phenylalanine included. The read is trimmed to its CDR3 DNA, 48 bases read in frame from base 1. Trimming accounts for 1 base at V and 7 bases at J, while the number of junction bases matched to no gene is 7. The CDR1 and CDR2 encoded by the germline V gene are SGHVS and FNYEAQ. Collaborating institutions collected whole blood in K2EDTA tubes following their own protocols. For TCRbeta analysis, collaborators shipped samples as frozen whole blood, isolated PBMCs, or DNA extracted from either of those sample types. Remarks on this clone: Its antigen is still unknown. Qualities for individual bases were not recorded, and no much larger clone is one base off.

The receptor's source is an elderly woman with acute or convalescent COVID-19. The V and J segments used are TRBV7-6 and TRBJ1-4; TRBD1 matches 9 bases in the middle. The source material was peripheral blood. The CDR3 loop reads CASSLGLTGGREKLFF. DNA sequence: TGTGCCAGCAGCTTAGGCCTCACAGGGGGCCGTGAAAAACTGTTTTTT.